The 16 T cell receptor beta chains below were found in one sample sequenced in a study of blood T cell repertoires in COVID-19. Libraries were prepared by immunoSEQ multiplex PCR; TCRdb keeps only in-frame clonotypes and omits some of them. The sample lists about 230,000 clones, 70% to 90% occurring once. Sequencing used peripheral blood. The source is a woman between 70 and 85 years old with active or convalescent COVID-19.

This chain joins TRBV28 and TRBJ1-4; D may be TRBD1 (5 bases). The CDR3 is made up of 16 amino acids. V lost 3 bases and J lost 0, with 11 bases in between. The germline CDR1 and CDR2 sequences are MDHEN and SYDVKM. The CDR3 loop is CASSFMDIATNEKLFF. The CDR3 DNA follows: TGTGCCAGCAGTTTTATGGACATCGCAACTAATGAAAAACTGTTTTTT.

The chain uses TRBV28 and TRBJ1-1; 8 bases fit TRBD1. CDR1 MDHEN and CDR2 SYDVKM come from the germline V gene. The CDR3 spans 16 residues. V was pared by 8 bases and J by 2 bases, with 13 bases of the junction left unmatched. CDR3 nucleotides: TGTGCCAGCGTCTCCACTCCCGGGACAGGCAACACTGAAGCTTTCTTT. Translating it yields CASVSTPGTGNTEAFF.

This chain uses TRBV6-5 with TRBJ1-2; TRBD1 might be the D (5 bases). V lost 0 bases and J lost 5, with 13 bases in between. Germline CDR1 is MNHEY and CDR2 is SVGAGI. The CDR3 extends over 15 amino acids. DNA of the CDR3: TGTGCCAGCAGTTACTCTGGAAGACAGACATATGGCTACACCTTC. The encoded protein is CASSYSGRQTYGYTF.

The chain employs TRBV15 and TRBJ2-3; the match to TRBD2 covers 11 bases. V lost 4 bases and J lost 5; bases outside the gene matches: 5. CDR1 is LNHNV, CDR2 YYDKDF, per germline (reference sequence). The CDR3 has 15 residues. The CDR3 coding sequence is TGTGCCACCAGCAAACTAGCGGGAGTGGTAGATACGCAGTATTTT. Translated: CATSKLAGVVDTQYF.

The chain carries TRBV7-2 and TRBJ1-5, with D uncertain. Trimming stripped 1 base from V and 7 bases from J, with 8 bases between. This CDR3 is built from 13 residues. Germline assignment: CDR1 SGHTA and CDR2 FQGNSA. CDR3 sequence (DNA): TGTGCCAGCAGCTTAGTCCTAGGCCAGCCCCAGCATTTT. Its translation is CASSLVLGQPQHF.

The V and J genes are TRBV7-9 and TRBJ1-6, with a possible D match to TRBD1 (5 bases). The V end was cut by 1 base, the J end by 7 bases, with 14 bases between. The CDR3 is 16 amino acids. The germline CDR1 and CDR2 sequences are SEHNR and FQNEAQ (reference sequence). The CDR3 DNA sequence: TGTGCCAGCAGCTTAGTCAAGGGGATTAGGAATTCACCCCTCCACTTT. This codes for CASSLVKGIRNSPLHF.

The V and J genes are TRBV4-1 and TRBJ1-1; D may be TRBD1 (6 bases). The CDR3 sequence is 16 residues long. Trimming stripped 5 bases from V and 1 base from J, with 17 bases between. Germline assignment: CDR1 MGHRA and CDR2 YSYEKL. The DNA for the CDR3 is TGCGCCAGCAGCGGCAGGGGCACGGGTAGGAACACTGAAGCTTTCTTT. Encoded protein: CASSGRGTGRNTEAFF.

The J gene is TRBJ2-2, the V gene TRBV6-5; 10 positions match TRBD1. V was clipped by 6 bases and J by 8 bases; unmatched bases: 9. Germline loops: CDR1 MNHEY, CDR2 SVGAGI. CDR3 length: 15 amino acids. CDR3 sequence reads: CASRMGQGPRGELFF. The CDR3 DNA sequence: TGTGCCAGCAGGATGGGACAGGGGCCTCGGGGGGAGCTGTTTTTT.

This clone was seen just once. This sequence joins TRBV7-9 and TRBJ2-5; 7 bases align to TRBD1. Germline CDR1 reads SEHNR; CDR2 reads FQNEAQ (reference sequence). There are 16 residues in the CDR3. The V segment lost 1 base and the J segment 5 bases; nucleotides outside the gene matches: 10. The CDR3 loop reads CASSLVGGRGQETQYF. For the CDR3, the DNA is TGTGCCAGCAGCTTAGTTGGGGGTAGGGGGCAGGAGACCCAGTACTTC.

This clone was detected only once. The chain has TRBV7-6 and TRBJ1-3; D is possibly TRBD1 (5 bases). Trimming cost V 2 bases and J 4 bases, with 9 bases left between them. The germline gives CDR1 SGHVS, CDR2 FNYEAQ. The CDR3 is made up of 14 amino acids. The CDR3 DNA is TGTGCCAGCAGCTTATCAGGGAACGGAAACACCATATATTTT. This sequence encodes CASSLSGNGNTIYF.

The chain couples TRBV3-1 (or the pseudogene TRBV3-2) to TRBJ2-5, with 11 positions matching TRBD2. The J segment lost 7 bases and the V segment lost 4 bases, leaving 5 bases of the junction unmatched. The germline V gene has CDR1 LGHDT and CDR2 YNNKEL (reference sequence). The CDR3 contains 14 residues. The CDR3 loop reads CASSLLAGGRTQYF. CDR3 nucleotides: TGTGCCAGCAGCCTTCTAGCGGGGGGACGGACCCAGTACTTC.

The chain couples TRBV5-1 to TRBJ1-2, with a weak D call TRBD1 (6 bases). The V end lost 0 bases, the J end lost 4 bases, and 10 bases lay between the germline ends. Per germline, CDR1 SGHRS and CDR2 YFSETQ. The CDR3 length is 14 residues. In nucleotides, the CDR3 is TGCGCCAGCAGCTTGGGTGGGGGCGGCTATGGCTACACCTTC. Protein product: CASSLGGGGYGYTF.

This sequence joins TRBV12-3 or TRBV12-4 and TRBJ1-1; no definite D call. Trimming left V 8 bases short and J 1 base short, with 11 bases between. The CDR3 is 13 amino acids. The CDR3 DNA reads as TGTGCCAGCCGCAGGCTTAGGAACACTGAAGCTTTCTTT. It translates to CASRRLRNTEAFF.

The chain is built from TRBV27 and TRBJ1-2; no clear D gene. V lost 1 base and J lost 5, with 8 bases in between. The CDR3 length is 13 residues. Looked up from germline, CDR1 is MNHEY and CDR2 is SMNVEV (reference sequence). DNA of the CDR3: TGTGCCAGCAGTTTATACGGGAAATATGGCTACACCTTC. The encoded protein is CASSLYGKYGYTF.

This clone was found once. The chain employs TRBV5-1 and TRBJ2-5, with 12 bases fitting TRBD2. This CDR3 spans 15 amino acids. Per the germline V gene, CDR1 is SGHRS and CDR2 is YFSETQ. Unmatched junction bases numbered 10, after V lost 8 bases and J lost 5 bases. CDR3 DNA sequence: TGCGCCAGTAGACTAGCGGGAGCCCCGGGGGAGACCCAGTACTTC. This codes for CASRLAGAPGETQYF. Full variable domain (rest looked up from reference TRBV5-1 and TRBJ2-5): KAGVTQTPRYLIKTRGQQVTLSCSPISGHRSVSWYQQTPGQGLQFLFEYFSETQRNKGNFPGRFSGRQFSNSRSEMNVSTLELGDSALYLCASRLAGAPGETQYFGPGTRLLVL.

The chain recombines TRBV9 with TRBJ2-7; D may be TRBD1 (6 bases). V dropped 1 base and J dropped 1 base, with 15 bases sitting between them. Germline V CDR1 and CDR2: SGDLS, YYNGEE. This CDR3 spans 16 amino acids. The CDR3 here is CASSVSLATGSYEQYF. DNA for the CDR3: TGTGCCAGCAGCGTATCCCTCGCAACAGGGTCCTACGAGCAGTACTTC.